The clone carrying this TCR beta chain turned up a few times. No antigen is known for it. The data belong to a study of T cells in localized non-small cell lung cancer. Study conclusions and caveats: Median detection of top 100 tumor clones in adjacent lung was around 57 clones. The highest T cell clonality was in uninvolved adjacent lung, above tumor.

The protocol was immunoSEQ multiplex PCR, while the TCRdb copy is restricted to in-frame clones and leaves out a portion. The sample shows approximately 21,000 clones, over 75% of them seen only once. The CDR3 is 15 amino acids. V lost 6 bases and J lost 13; bases outside the gene matches: 16. The germline gives CDR1 MNHEY, CDR2 SVGAGI. The J gene is TRBJ2-4, the V gene TRBV6-5; 9 nucleotides match TRBD2. This receptor was identified in a male donor aged 60 or over with stage II lung adenocarcinoma. The sequences come from peripheral blood mononuclear cells, collected before any cancer treatment. Here the CDR3 reads CASRPGLAASVGQYF. DNA for the CDR3: TGTGCCAGCAGACCGGGACTAGCCGCCTCCGTGGGACAGTACTTC.